Listed below are T cell receptor beta chains from one sample, sequenced in a study of blood T cells in healthy people across ages. Using its own MiXCR run on the 5' RACE reads, TCRdb lists one record per CDR3 protein. There are under 850,000 distinct CDR3 sequences in the sample; about 36% occur only once, and over 10% lies in the top ten. The material sequenced was blood. The source is a young man in good health. Both conserved end residues are part of each CDR3. Fields, in order: D gene, V gene, CDR3 protein. The D gene is left open where the match is weak.

. | TRBV10-3 | CAISESQRPGELFF
TRBD1 | TRBV20-1 | CSAAGTDLYEQYF
TRBD1 | TRBV29-1 | CSVAAGGLYGYTF
TRBD1 | TRBV15 | CATSPDRGLGYTF
. | TRBV20-1 | CSAPRAQISTDTQYF
. | TRBV6-5 | CASSPRTGNWPDTQYF
. | TRBV29-1 | CSVEQGPAGFQETQYF
. | TRBV12-3/TRBV12-4 | CASSLGSGQPQHF
. | TRBV6-2/TRBV6-3 | CASSYWGGVRTEAFF
. | TRBV7-7 | CASSLGGAFDTDTQYF
. | TRBV30 | CAWTPLPSGGYTF
. | TRBV13 | CASSLESGIATGELFF
TRBD2 | TRBV7-9 | CASSLRRGGTYNEQFF
. | TRBV12-3/TRBV12-4 | CASRNGGASTDTQYF
TRBD1 | TRBV29-1 | CSVGRGTGGNEQYF
. | TRBV12-3/TRBV12-4 | CASSLEDGAGGEQYF
. | TRBV3-1 | CATVRGGKNTEAFF
. | TRBV7-3 | CASSSGTARTQYF
. | TRBV9 | CASSAGTGGLYNEQFF
. | TRBV4-1 | CASSQERSGGSREQFF
. | TRBV7-9 | CASSSLRGPTEAFF
. | TRBV5-1 | CASSLESSTTGELFF
TRBD1 | TRBV12-3/TRBV12-4 | CASSLGGQSRPNTEAFF
TRBD1 | TRBV6-6 | CASIPGQGITDTQYF
. | TRBV10-3 | CAISDPERSTDTQYF
. | TRBV12-3/TRBV12-4 | CASSLGWGNTEAFF
. | TRBV6-2/TRBV6-3 | CASSYPHKQFF
. | TRBV6-4 | CASSVRPNNEQFF
. | TRBV12-3/TRBV12-4 | CASSLTNHIQYF
. | TRBV7-9 | CASSQSTGPQHF
. | TRBV20-1 | CSTGVGETNEKLFF
. | TRBV30 | CAWTPGRPNILTF
TRBD1 | TRBV7-2 | CASSLSGTGGTYEQFF
TRBD2 | TRBV5-1 | CASSLDNSGVTGELFF
. | TRBV3-1 | CASSHTGVGSTDTQYF
. | TRBV3-1 | CASSHAREGQTQYF
. | TRBV5-5 | CASSLPGRNQETQFF
. | TRBV9 | CASSVGSYQETQYF
. | TRBV5-5 | CASSSVGGGNTEAFF
. | TRBV28 | CASKWNSDSNQPQHF
TRBD1 | TRBV19 | CASSTPGGTRPQHF
. | TRBV3-1 | CASGLRGANVLTF
. | TRBV4-3 | CASSLAWGSNQPQHF
. | TRBV10-3 | CAISESAQGWGYTF
. | TRBV12-3/TRBV12-4 | CASSIDEQYF
. | TRBV12-3/TRBV12-4 | CASRGPSNSPLHF
. | TRBV7-2 | CASRFSGYRTANYGYTF
. | TRBV2 | CASRVAGRNYGYTF
TRBD1 | TRBV12-3/TRBV12-4 | CASSPGQGSRQPQHF
TRBD2 | TRBV11-1 | CASSFWSLVAGGPSSYNEQYF
. | TRBV12-3/TRBV12-4 | CASLGGSTEAFF
TRBD2 | TRBV7-3 | CASSQTSGTYNEQFF
. | TRBV18 | CASSHGQISGANVLTF
. | TRBV6-6 | CASSYTRPSSETQYF
. | TRBV29-1 | CSVEGRAKNIQYF